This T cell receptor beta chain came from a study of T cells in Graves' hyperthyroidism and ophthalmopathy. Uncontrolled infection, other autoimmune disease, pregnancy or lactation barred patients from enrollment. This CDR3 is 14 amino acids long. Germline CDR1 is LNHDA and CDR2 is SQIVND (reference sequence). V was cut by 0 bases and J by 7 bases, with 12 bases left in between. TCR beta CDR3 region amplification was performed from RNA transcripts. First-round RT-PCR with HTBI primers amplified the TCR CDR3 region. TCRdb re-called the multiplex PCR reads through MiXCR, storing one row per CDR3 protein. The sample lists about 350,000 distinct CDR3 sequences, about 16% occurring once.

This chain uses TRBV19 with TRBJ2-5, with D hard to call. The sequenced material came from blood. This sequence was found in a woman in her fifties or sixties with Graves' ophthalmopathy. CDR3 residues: CASSIDRAEGTQYF. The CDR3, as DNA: TGTGCCAGTAGTATAGATCGGGCAGAAGGGACCCAGTACTTC.